Below, 25 T cell receptor beta chains from the same sample are listed, as sequenced in a study of tissue T cells after allogeneic stem cell transplantation. Libraries were prepared by immunoSEQ multiplex PCR; TCRdb keeps only in-frame clonotypes and omits some of them. The repertoire holds 45,000 to 50,000 clones, with roughly 73% as singletons. Source material: sorted cells pooled from one or two spleens. These TCRs come from a pool of C57BL/6 mice in good health.

This clone was recorded a few times. Germline and genes: mouse. The read gets to within 1 residue of the CDR3 end, and the germline J gene fills in the rest. The identical CDR3 is also encoded by other nucleotide sequences in the sample. V is TRBV19 and J is TRBJ2-7; 7 bases fit TRBD1. V was pared by 2 bases and J by 0 bases, with 2 bases of the junction left unmatched. The CDR3 is 14 amino acids. The germline V gene encodes CDR1 FNHDT and CDR2 SITEND (reference sequence). The CDR3 loop is CASSMTGSSYEQYF. The part of the CDR3 DNA that was read is TGTGCCAGCAGTATGACAGGGAGCTCCTATGAACAGTAC. The full variable domain, completed using reference TRBV19 and TRBJ2-7, is GGIITQTPKFLIGQEGQKLTLKCQQNFNHDTMYWYRQDSGKGLRLIYYSITENDLQKGDLSEGYDASREKKSSFSLTVTSAQKNEMAVFLCASSMTGSSYEQYFGPGTRLTVL.

Points on this clone: The genes are named according to mouse. The read terminates 1 residue before the CDR3 end, so the remaining end is supplied by the germline J gene. The V and J genes are TRBV5 and TRBJ2-4, with D possibly TRBD1 on 6 matching bases. CDR1 is LGHNA and CDR2 is YNLKQL in the germline V gene (reference sequence). CDR3 length: 13 residues. The V end lost 1 base, the J end lost 4 bases, and 6 bases lay between the germline ends. The covered CDR3 bases are TGTGCCAGCAGCCAAGGACAGGAAAACACCTTGTAC. Translating gives CASSQGQENTLY. The full CDR3 is CASSQGQENTLYF.

Comment on this clone: Genes and germline come from the mouse. Sequencing ends 1 residue short of the CDR3 end; the germline J gene provides the rest. The rearrangement uses TRBV1 and TRBJ1-1; TRBD1 aligns across 7 bases. V lost 3 bases, J lost 0 bases, and 7 bases stayed unmatched. The germline CDR1 and CDR2 sequences are NSQYPW and LRSPGD (reference sequence). This CDR3 is 16 amino acids long. The CDR3 DNA, read in part, is TGCACCTGCAGTGCCTCGACAGGGCTTGCAAACACAGAAGTCTTC. Protein product: CTCSASTGLANTEVF. The entire CDR3 is CTCSASTGLANTEVFF.

As for this clone: The listed genes are named as in mouse. The read is 1 residue too short to cover the CDR3 end, so that end is filled in from the germline J gene. The rearrangement links TRBV1 to TRBJ2-5, with 8 bases lining up with TRBD2. The V gene's germline CDR1 is NSQYPW and CDR2 LRSPGD (reference sequence). J gave up 2 bases and V 3 bases, and 1 base lay outside the gene matches. The CDR3 is made up of 14 amino acids. CDR3 loop: CTCSATGVQDTQYF. CDR3 bases read: TGCACCTGCAGTGCGACTGGGGTCCAAGACACCCAGTAC.

On this clone itself: Mouse gene names apply. Coverage ceases 1 residue before the CDR3 finishes, and the germline J gene fills in the end. The J gene is TRBJ1-4, the V gene TRBV13-2, with D possibly TRBD1 on 5 matching bases. Germline values: CDR1 NNHNN, CDR2 SYGAGS (reference sequence). This CDR3 contains 15 residues. Trimming took 0 bases from V and 2 from J, leaving 8 bases between them. CDR3 protein: CASGDAAGSNERLFF. CDR3 DNA (partial): TGTGCCAGCGGTGATGCGGCAGGGTCCAACGAAAGATTATTT.

The sample holds a few counts of this clone. Mouse names are used for the genes. Read coverage stops 1 residue before the CDR3 terminus; the germline J gene supplies the remainder. The chain is built from TRBV13-2 and TRBJ2-4, with 7 nucleotides matching TRBD1. Trimming took 3 bases from V and 0 from J; bases not matched to a gene: 7. This CDR3 is built from 16 residues. Germline assignment: CDR1 NNHNN and CDR2 SYGAGS (reference sequence). The CDR3 region is CASGVPGQSSQNTLYF. The covered CDR3 bases are TGTGCCAGCGGTGTCCCGGGACAGTCTAGTCAAAACACCTTGTAC.

On this clone itself: The listed genes are named as in mouse. CDR3 sequence reads: CASSQTGPYAEQFF. CDR3 bases read: TGTGCCAGCAGCCAGACAGGGCCGTATGCTGAGCAGTTC. This sequence joins TRBV2 and TRBJ2-1; TRBD1 matches at 7 bases. The read is 1 residue too short to cover the CDR3 end, so that end is filled in from the germline J gene. CDR3 size: 14 residues. Germline values: CDR1 LGHNA, CDR2 YSYQKL. Losses at the gene ends were 3 bases for V and 4 bases for J; bases not matched to a gene: 3.

This clone has more than one count but fewer than ten. Germline and genes here are mouse. The CDR3 goes on 1 residue after the read ends, and that part is filled in from the germline J gene. The chain has TRBV3 and TRBJ1-3; D unresolved. The CDR3 is made up of 16 amino acids. The germline V and J ends were trimmed by 1 base and 0 bases, with 10 bases remaining between them. Germline CDR1 is SNHLY and CDR2 is FYNGKV (reference sequence). The part of the CDR3 DNA that was read is TGTGCCAGCAGCTTAGAGGCAGGAAATTCTGGAAATACGCTCTAT. It is translated as CASSLEAGNSGNTLY. The whole CDR3 is CASSLEAGNSGNTLYF.

With respect to this clone: The germline and genes are mouse ones. The read falls 1 residue short of the CDR3 end, and the missing part is taken from the germline J gene. The chain uses TRBV16 and TRBJ2-5, with D perhaps TRBD1 (6 bases). V lost 3 bases and J lost 3, with 10 bases in between. The CDR3 runs to 14 residues. Germline V CDR1 and CDR2: SGHSA, FRNQAP. CDR3 sequence reads: CASSFTGKQDTQYF. CDR3 DNA, as far as it was read: TGTGCAAGCAGCTTCACAGGGAAACAAGACACCCAGTAC.

Regarding this clone: These gene names are mouse names. The DNA ends 1 residue before the CDR3 does, and the rest of the CDR3 is filled in from the germline J gene. The chain recombines TRBV19 with TRBJ2-5, with a weak D call TRBD1 (6 bases). This CDR3 is 14 amino acids long. V lost 7 bases, J lost 2 bases, and 14 bases lay in between. Germline CDR1 reads FNHDT; CDR2 reads SITEND (reference sequence). CDR3 loop: CASFTRDIQDTQYF. CDR3 bases read: TGTGCCAGCTTCACGCGGGACATCCAAGACACCCAGTAC.

A note on this clone: The gene symbols are mouse symbols. The read falls 1 residue short of the CDR3 end, and the missing part is taken from the germline J gene. The chain carries TRBV13-2 and TRBJ1-1; 7 bases match TRBD1. Germline V gene data show CDR1 as NNHNN and CDR2 as SYGAGS (reference sequence). The CDR3 consists of 14 residues. The V and J ends lost 5 bases and 0 bases, in that order; junction bases with no gene match: 4. The CDR3 loop is CASGSGGSNTEVFF. The DNA read from the CDR3 is TGTGCCAGCGGCTCAGGGGGTTCAAACACAGAAGTCTTC.

To note about this clone: These gene names are mouse names. The CDR3 end is not reached by the read, which stops 1 residue before it; the germline J gene fills it in. The chain recombines TRBV20 with TRBJ2-1; D gene ambiguous. Trimming removed 0 bases at V and 0 bases at J, with 6 bases between. Germline CDR1 and CDR2: GFQATS and STVNSAI. CDR3 length: 14 residues. CDR3 DNA, as far as it was read: TGTGGTGCTAGGGATCAGAATAACTATGCTGAGCAGTTC. This translates into CGARDQNNYAEQF. In full, the CDR3 reads CGARDQNNYAEQFF.

Note on this clone: Mouse names are used for the genes. CDR3 DNA, as far as it was read: TGTGCCAGCAGTCCACAGGGGAGTAACCAAGACACCCAGTAC. Its protein product is CASSPQGSNQDTQY. Given in full, the CDR3 is CASSPQGSNQDTQYF. The J gene is TRBJ2-5, the V gene TRBV24; 7 nucleotides align to TRBD1. The read ends 1 residue before the CDR3 terminus; that terminus is restored from the germline J gene. CDR1 is KGHTA, CDR2 FRNEEI, per germline. J lost 0 bases, V lost 4 bases, and 4 bases had no gene match. The CDR3 is 15 residues long.

A remark on this clone: Genes and germline come from the mouse. The CDR3 goes on 1 residue after the read ends, and that part is filled in from the germline J gene. V and J are TRBV5 and TRBJ2-3; maybe TRBD2 (6 bases). Looked up from germline, CDR1 is LGHNA and CDR2 is YNLKQL (reference sequence). The CDR3 has 16 residues. The ends were cut back, 0 bases at V and 0 bases at J, with 10 bases in the middle. The CDR3 sequence is CASSQEWGSSAETLYF. CDR3 DNA, as far as it was read: TGTGCCAGCAGCCAAGAGTGGGGGTCTAGTGCAGAAACGCTGTAT.

A note on this clone: The listed genes are named as in mouse. The read stops 1 residue short of the end of the CDR3; the missing end is completed from the germline J gene. The genes are TRBV19 and TRBJ2-2; TRBD2 aligns across 11 bases. The germline V gene encodes CDR1 FNHDT and CDR2 SITEND (reference sequence). This CDR3 comprises 15 residues. Trimming at V came to 3 bases and at J to 5 bases, leaving 3 bases not matched to a gene. This CDR3 reads CASSRLGGTTGQLYF. The sequenced CDR3 bases are TGTGCCAGCAGTAGACTGGGGGGGACGACCGGGCAGCTCTAC.

About this clone itself: Gene names are the mouse ones. The read falls 1 residue short of the CDR3 end, and the missing part is taken from the germline J gene. The chain has TRBV19 and TRBJ1-3; D uncertain. Per the germline V gene, CDR1 is FNHDT and CDR2 is SITEND (reference sequence). Trimming removed 2 bases at V and 0 bases at J, with 6 bases between. The CDR3 contains 14 residues. The sequenced part of the CDR3 DNA is TGTGCCAGCAGTATCCACAATTCTGGAAATACGCTCTAT. Translating gives CASSIHNSGNTLY. The entire CDR3 protein reads CASSIHNSGNTLYF.

As concerns this clone: The germline and genes are mouse ones. The read ends 1 residue before the CDR3 terminus; that terminus is restored from the germline J gene. The chain uses TRBV12-2 and TRBJ2-7; TRBD1 matches 8 bases. Germline V gene sequence: CDR1 SGHLS, CDR2 HYDKME. The V and J ends lost 3 bases and 4 bases, in that order; junction bases with no gene match: 7. This CDR3 region has 14 residues. The CDR3 DNA, read in part, is TGTGCCAGCTCTGTCGACAGGGGAGGATATGAACAGTAC. This codes for CASSVDRGGYEQY. Given in full, the CDR3 is CASSVDRGGYEQYF.

Details on this clone: Gene names follow the mouse nomenclature. The read falls 1 residue short of the CDR3 end, and the missing part is taken from the germline J gene. This rearrangement joins TRBV13-2 to TRBJ1-5; unclear D gene. This CDR3 is built from 15 residues. The V and J ends lost 0 bases and 1 base respectively, with 8 bases between them. The germline gives CDR1 NNHNN, CDR2 SYGAGS (reference sequence). The CDR3: CASGDASRNNQAPLF. CDR3 bases read: TGTGCCAGCGGTGATGCAAGCAGAAACAACCAGGCTCCGCTT.

With respect to this clone: The gene names here belong to mouse. The CDR3 end is not reached by the read, which stops 1 residue before it; the germline J gene fills it in. This rearrangement joins TRBV13-2 to TRBJ2-4; possibly TRBD1 for D (6 bases). Trimming left V 5 bases short and J 0 bases short, with 10 bases between. Germline lookup yields CDR1 NNHNN and CDR2 SYGAGS (reference sequence). This CDR3 has 14 amino acids. CDR3 DNA, as far as it was read: TGTGCCAGCGGGGTCAGGGGTAGTCAAAACACCTTGTAC. It translates to CASGVRGSQNTLY. The CDR3, in full, reads CASGVRGSQNTLYF.

In regard to this clone: These gene names are mouse names. Coverage ceases 1 residue before the CDR3 finishes, and the germline J gene fills in the end. This sequence joins TRBV16 and TRBJ1-4; weak D call: TRBD1 (6 bases). Germline CDR1 SGHSA, CDR2 FRNQAP. V lost 0 bases and J 0 bases, leaving 17 bases between the germline ends. The CDR3 contains 19 residues. Here the CDR3 reads CASSLDPRDTYISNERLFF. CDR3 DNA, as far as it was read: TGTGCAAGCAGCTTAGATCCGAGGGACACCTATATTTCCAACGAAAGATTATTT.

Worth noting for this clone: The listed genes are named as in mouse. The read finishes 1 residue shy of the CDR3 end, and the germline J gene is used to complete it. V gene TRBV1 combines with J gene TRBJ2-5; the match to TRBD2 covers 11 bases. Trimming at V came to 4 bases and at J to 3 bases, leaving 0 bases not matched to a gene. The CDR3 runs to 14 residues. The germline V gene has CDR1 NSQYPW and CDR2 LRSPGD (reference sequence). This CDR3 reads CTCSGDWGQDTQYF. The part of the CDR3 DNA that was read is TGCACCTGCAGTGGGGACTGGGGGCAAGACACCCAGTAC.

A word on this clone: Gene labels here are mouse ones. The read comes to an end 1 residue before the CDR3 does, leaving the germline J gene to fill in the end. V usage is TRBV12-2 and J usage is TRBJ2-3; the match to TRBD2 covers 9 bases. The CDR3 covers 16 residues. The junction had 4 bases not matched to a gene; V was cut back by 0 bases and J by 1 base. Germline V gene sequence: CDR1 SGHLS, CDR2 HYDKME. This chain's CDR3 is CASSLFWGGGAETLYF. CDR3 DNA (partial): TGTGCCAGCTCTCTCTTTTGGGGGGGCGGTGCAGAAACGCTGTAT.

In regard to this clone: The germline and genes are mouse ones. Read sequence stops 1 residue before the CDR3 end, and the germline J gene provides the missing end. At the DNA level, this CDR3 is encoded by other sequences in the same sample as well. The chain has TRBV3 and TRBJ2-7; TRBD2 agrees at 14 bases. This CDR3 has 14 amino acids. V lost 5 bases and J lost 7; bases outside the gene matches: 4. Germline values: CDR1 SNHLY, CDR2 FYNGKV (reference sequence). The sequenced CDR3 bases are TGTGCCAGCAGCCAGGGACTGGGGGGGCGAGAACAGTAC. This codes for CASSQGLGGREQY. The full CDR3 is CASSQGLGGREQYF.

About this clone itself: The germline and genes are mouse ones. Read coverage stops 1 residue before the CDR3 terminus; the germline J gene supplies the remainder. V is TRBV13-2 and J is TRBJ1-3, with 8 bases lining up with TRBD1. Trimming cost V 2 bases and J 0 bases; bases outside gene matches: 7. CDR1 and CDR2 (germline): NNHNN, SYGAGS (reference sequence). The CDR3 covers 17 residues. The CDR3 loop is CASGDPGQDNSGNTLYF. CDR3 DNA (partial): TGTGCCAGCGGTGACCCGGGACAGGATAATTCTGGAAATACGCTCTAT.

This clone was seen just once. The gene symbols are mouse symbols. The sequence runs out 1 residue before the end of the CDR3; the remainder is reconstructed from the germline J gene. The chain carries TRBV16 and TRBJ1-2, with D unresolved. Deletions cut 0 bases from V and 1 base from J, with 6 bases between. Looked up from germline, CDR1 is SGHSA and CDR2 is FRNQAP. The CDR3 is 14 residues long. The sequenced CDR3 bases are TGTGCAAGCAGCTTAGATCTGGGAAACTCCGACTACACC. The encoded protein is CASSLDLGNSDYT. From start to end, the CDR3 is CASSLDLGNSDYTF.